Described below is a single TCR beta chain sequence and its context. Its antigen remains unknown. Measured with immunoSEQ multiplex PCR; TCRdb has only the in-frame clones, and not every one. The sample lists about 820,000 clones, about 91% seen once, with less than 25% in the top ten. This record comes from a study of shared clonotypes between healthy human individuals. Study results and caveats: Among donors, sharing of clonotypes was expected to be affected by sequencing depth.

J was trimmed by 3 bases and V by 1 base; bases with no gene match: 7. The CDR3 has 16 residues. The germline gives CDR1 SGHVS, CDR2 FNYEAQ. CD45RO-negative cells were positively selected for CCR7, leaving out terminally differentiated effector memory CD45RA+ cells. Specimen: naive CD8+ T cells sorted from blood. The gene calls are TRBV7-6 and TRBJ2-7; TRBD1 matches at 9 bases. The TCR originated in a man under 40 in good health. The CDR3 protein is CASSLDPGQGLYEQYF. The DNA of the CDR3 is TGTGCCAGCAGCTTAGACCCGGGACAGGGACTCTACGAGCAGTACTTC.